The 2 T cell receptor beta chains listed next were all sequenced from one sample in a study of blood T cell repertoires in COVID-19. Sequencing used immunoSEQ multiplex PCR; TCRdb keeps in-frame clones, though not all of them. Here the sample spans about 160,000 clones, more than 75% being singletons. The sample was peripheral blood. The source is a man between 60 and 70 years old with COVID-19, enrolled during active disease.

This chain joins TRBV3-1 (or the pseudogene TRBV3-2) and TRBJ2-1; 7 nucleotides align to TRBD2. V lost 7 bases and J lost 0; bases outside the gene matches: 6. In germline, CDR1 is LGHDT, CDR2 YNNKEL (reference sequence). This CDR3 is 15 amino acids long. CDR3 protein: CASKASGNSYNEQFF. The CDR3 nucleotides are TGTGCCAGCAAAGCTAGCGGTAACTCCTACAATGAGCAGTTCTTC.

The J gene is TRBJ2-7, the V gene TRBV18, with 12 bases matching TRBD1. Germline values: CDR1 KGHSH, CDR2 LQKENI. The CDR3 is made up of 15 amino acids. The ends lost 3 bases at V and 5 bases at J; junction bases unmatched: 5. The CDR3 reads CASSPGTGGMNEQYF. CDR3 nucleotide sequence: TGTGCCAGCTCACCCGGGACAGGGGGCATGAACGAGCAGTACTTC.